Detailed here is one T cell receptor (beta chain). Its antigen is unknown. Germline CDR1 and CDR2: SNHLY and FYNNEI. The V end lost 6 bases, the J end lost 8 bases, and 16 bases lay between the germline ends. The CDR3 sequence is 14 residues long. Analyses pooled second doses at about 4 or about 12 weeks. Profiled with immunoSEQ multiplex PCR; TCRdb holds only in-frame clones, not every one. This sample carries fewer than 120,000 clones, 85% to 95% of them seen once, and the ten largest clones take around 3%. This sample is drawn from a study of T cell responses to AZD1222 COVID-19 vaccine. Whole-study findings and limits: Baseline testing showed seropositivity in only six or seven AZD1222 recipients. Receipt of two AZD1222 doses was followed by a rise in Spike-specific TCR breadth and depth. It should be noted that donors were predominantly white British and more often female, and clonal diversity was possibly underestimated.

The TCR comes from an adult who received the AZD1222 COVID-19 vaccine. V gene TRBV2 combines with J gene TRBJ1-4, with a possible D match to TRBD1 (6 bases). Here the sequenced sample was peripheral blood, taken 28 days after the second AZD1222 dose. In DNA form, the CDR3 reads TGTGCCAGCAGAACACAGGGTCTGGGGGAAAAACTGTTTTTT. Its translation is CASRTQGLGEKLFF.